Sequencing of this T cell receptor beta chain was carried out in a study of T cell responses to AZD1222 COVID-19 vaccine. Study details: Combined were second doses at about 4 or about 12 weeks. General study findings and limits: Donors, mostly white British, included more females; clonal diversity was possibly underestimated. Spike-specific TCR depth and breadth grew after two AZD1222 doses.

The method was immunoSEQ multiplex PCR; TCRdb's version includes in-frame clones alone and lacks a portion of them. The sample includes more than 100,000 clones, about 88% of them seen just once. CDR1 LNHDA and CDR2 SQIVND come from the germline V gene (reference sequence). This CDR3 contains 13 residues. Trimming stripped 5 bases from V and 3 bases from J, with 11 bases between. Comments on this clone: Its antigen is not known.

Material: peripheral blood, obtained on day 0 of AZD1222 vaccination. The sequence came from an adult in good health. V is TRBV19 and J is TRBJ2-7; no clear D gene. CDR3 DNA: TGTGCCAGTAGTCGTACGTCCAACTACGAGCAGTACTTC. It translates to CASSRTSNYEQYF. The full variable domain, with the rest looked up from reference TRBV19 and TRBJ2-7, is DGGITQSPKYLFRKEGQNVTLSCEQNLNHDAMYWYRQDPGQGLRLIYYSQIVNDFQKGDIAEGYSVSREKKESFPLTVTSAQKNPTAFYLCASSRTSNYEQYFGPGTRLTVT.